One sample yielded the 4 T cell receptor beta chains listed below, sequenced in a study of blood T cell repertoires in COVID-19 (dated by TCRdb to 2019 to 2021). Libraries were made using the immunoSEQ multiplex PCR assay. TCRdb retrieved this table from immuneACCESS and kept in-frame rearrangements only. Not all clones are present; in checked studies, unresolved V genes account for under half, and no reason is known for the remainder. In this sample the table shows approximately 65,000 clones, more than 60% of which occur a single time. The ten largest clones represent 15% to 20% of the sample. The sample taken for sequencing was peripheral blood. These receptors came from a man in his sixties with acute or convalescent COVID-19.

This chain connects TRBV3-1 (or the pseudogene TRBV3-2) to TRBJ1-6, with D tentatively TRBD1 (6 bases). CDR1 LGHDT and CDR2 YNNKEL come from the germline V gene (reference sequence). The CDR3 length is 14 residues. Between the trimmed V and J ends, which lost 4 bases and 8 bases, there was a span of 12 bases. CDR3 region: CASSLSWGHSPLHF. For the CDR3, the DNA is TGTGCCAGCAGCCTATCGTGGGGGCATTCACCCCTCCACTTT.

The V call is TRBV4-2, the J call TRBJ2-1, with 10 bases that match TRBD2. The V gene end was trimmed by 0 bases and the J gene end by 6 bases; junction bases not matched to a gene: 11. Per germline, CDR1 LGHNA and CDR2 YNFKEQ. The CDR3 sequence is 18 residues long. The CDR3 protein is CASSQDRLAGARGNEQFF. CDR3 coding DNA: TGTGCCAGCAGCCAAGACCGACTAGCGGGCGCCCGGGGCAATGAGCAGTTCTTC.

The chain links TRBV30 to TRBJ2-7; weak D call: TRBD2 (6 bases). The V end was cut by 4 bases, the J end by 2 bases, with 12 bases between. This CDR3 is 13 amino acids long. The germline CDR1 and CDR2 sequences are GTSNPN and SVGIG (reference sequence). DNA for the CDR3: TGTGCCTGGAAGAGGGACTTTGCCTACGAGCAGTACTTC. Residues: CAWKRDFAYEQYF.

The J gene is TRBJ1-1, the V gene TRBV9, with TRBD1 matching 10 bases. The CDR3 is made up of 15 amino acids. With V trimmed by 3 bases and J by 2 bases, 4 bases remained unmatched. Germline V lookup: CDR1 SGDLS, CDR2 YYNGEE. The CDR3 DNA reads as TGTGCCAGCAGCGACCAGACAGGGGGCAACACTGAAGCTTTCTTT. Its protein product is CASSDQTGGNTEAFF.